Below are 32 T cell receptor beta chains sequenced from a single sample in a study of T cell responses to AZD1222 COVID-19 vaccine. Profiled with immunoSEQ multiplex PCR; TCRdb holds only in-frame clones, not every one. The table has around 140,000 clones, roughly 92% seen once. This material consisted of peripheral blood, taken 28 days after the second AZD1222 dose. Receptors were obtained from an adult who received the AZD1222 COVID-19 vaccine.

This rearrangement joins TRBV27 to TRBJ1-6; tentative D call: TRBD1 (5 bases). CDR1 and CDR2 from the germline V gene are MNHEY and SMNVEV (reference sequence). The ends were cut back, 6 bases at V and 6 bases at J, with 15 bases in the middle. The CDR3 consists of 15 residues. The CDR3, as DNA: TGTGCCAGCAGATTTGGGGGTAGCGGTAATTCACCCCTCCACTTT. This codes for CASRFGGSGNSPLHF.

The chain carries TRBV9 and TRBJ1-1; TRBD1 is a possible D gene (5 bases). V lost 4 bases to trimming and J lost 2 bases, with 18 bases between them. CDR1 and CDR2 (germline): SGDLS, YYNGEE. This CDR3 spans 16 amino acids. CDR3 DNA sequence: TGTGCCAGCAGCACCGGGGGACTGAGGGGCAACACTGAAGCTTTCTTT. This sequence encodes CASSTGGLRGNTEAFF.

The chain joins TRBV5-6 to TRBJ1-5, with D perhaps TRBD1 (5 bases). Germline CDR1 SGHDT, CDR2 YYEEEE. Trimming stripped 6 bases from V and 1 base from J, with 17 bases between. The CDR3 is 16 amino acids. The CDR3 sequence is CASNTGGSRSNQPQHF. CDR3 nucleotides: TGTGCCAGCAACACCGGGGGGAGTCGAAGCAATCAGCCCCAGCATTTT.

This clone was seen just once. The rearrangement uses TRBV11-2 and TRBJ2-2, with TRBD1 as a possible D gene (5 bases). CDR1 and CDR2 from the germline V gene are SGHAT and FQNNGV. CDR3 size: 17 residues. V lost 2 bases and J 7 bases, leaving 20 bases between the germline ends. The CDR3 region has the DNA TGTGCCAGCAGCTTAATGCAGGGAAGTGCTACAAGCGGGGAGCTGTTTTTT. Amino acid sequence: CASSLMQGSATSGELFF.

The genes are TRBV4-1 and TRBJ1-4; 8 bases match TRBD1. From germline, CDR1 is MGHRA and CDR2 YSYEKL. Trimming cost V 1 base and J 6 bases; bases outside gene matches: 7. The length of the CDR3 is 16 residues. The CDR3 nucleotides are TGCGCCAGCAGCCAAGGTAACAGGGGGAAGGATGAAAAACTGTTTTTT. This translates into CASSQGNRGKDEKLFF.

The J gene is TRBJ1-1, the V gene TRBV6-5, with TRBD1 matching over 9 bases. CDR1 and CDR2 (germline): MNHEY, SVGAGI. The CDR3 is made up of 15 amino acids. With V trimmed by 6 bases and J by 0 bases, 5 bases remained unmatched. The chain's CDR3 is CASSLGQGLNTEAFF. CDR3 coding DNA: TGTGCCAGCAGCCTCGGACAGGGGTTGAACACTGAAGCTTTCTTT.

The rearrangement joins TRBV24-1 to TRBJ2-5; D assignment may be TRBD1 or TRBD2 (6 bases each). CDR3 length equals 15 residues. Trimming shortened V by 3 bases and J by 4 bases, and 14 bases separated the two germline ends. Germline loops: CDR1 KGHDR, CDR2 SFDVKD. The DNA for the CDR3 is TGTGCCACCAGTGATCCTGACGGGGGCCGAGAGACCCAGTACTTC. Translation gives CATSDPDGGRETQYF.

The count of this clone is one. The genes are TRBV7-8 and TRBJ1-1; D possibly corresponds to TRBD1 (5 bases). Germline V CDR1 and CDR2: SGHVS, FQNEAQ. This CDR3 comprises 14 residues. Trimming cost V 2 bases and J 0 bases, with 7 bases left between them. The CDR3 here is CASSLQGLNTEAFF. The CDR3 coding sequence is TGTGCCAGCAGCTTACAGGGTTTGAACACTGAAGCTTTCTTT.

The chain uses TRBV7-2 and TRBJ2-1, with TRBD1 identical over 8 bases. The germline V gene has CDR1 SGHTA and CDR2 FQGNSA. V trimming: 1 base; J trimming: 2 bases; junction bases outside the gene matches: 7. CDR3 length: 17 amino acids. This CDR3 is CASSLVLGTGAYNEQFF. The CDR3 nucleotides read TGTGCCAGCAGCTTAGTCCTGGGGACAGGTGCCTACAATGAGCAGTTCTTC.

This clone was seen more than once but under ten times. V usage is TRBV4-1 and J usage is TRBJ2-5, with a weak D call TRBD1 (6 bases). CDR3 length: 15 residues. Trimming stripped 4 bases from V and 1 base from J, with 13 bases between. In germline, CDR1 is MGHRA, CDR2 YSYEKL. The CDR3: CASSPGRGFQETQYF. The CDR3 DNA is TGCGCCAGCAGCCCCGGTAGGGGGTTCCAAGAGACCCAGTACTTC.

The chain recombines TRBV28 with TRBJ1-2; D is undetermined. This CDR3 is 12 amino acids long. V was trimmed by 6 bases and J by 1 base, leaving 6 bases between them. Per germline, CDR1 MDHEN and CDR2 SYDVKM. CDR3 DNA sequence: TGTGCCAGCAGGGACTTTAACTATGGCTACACCTTC. As protein: CASRDFNYGYTF.

The V gene is TRBV7-2, the J gene TRBJ1-2; 7 nucleotides agree with TRBD1. After removal of 4 bases from V and 8 bases from J, the junction contained 10 bases not matched to a gene. The germline gives CDR1 SGHTA, CDR2 FQGNSA. The CDR3 has 14 amino acids. The CDR3 here is CASSSGQSLLGYTF. CDR3 coding DNA: TGTGCCAGCAGCTCGGGACAGAGCCTCTTAGGCTACACCTTC.

V gene TRBV2 combines with J gene TRBJ2-3; 10 nucleotides match TRBD2. From germline, CDR1 is SNHLY and CDR2 FYNNEI. The CDR3 sequence is 16 residues long. V lost 4 bases and J lost 0; bases outside the gene matches: 4. The CDR3 is CASSVGLATSTDTQYF. For the CDR3, the DNA is TGTGCCAGCAGTGTGGGACTAGCGACTAGCACAGATACGCAGTATTTT. Looking up the rest from reference TRBV2 and TRBJ2-3 gives the full variable domain: EPEVTQTPSHQVTQMGQEVILRCVPISNHLYFYWYRQILGQKVEFLVSFYNNEISEKSEIFDDQFSVERPDGSNFTLKIRSTKLEDSAMYFCASSVGLATSTDTQYFGPGTRLTVL.

Note on this clone: Other nucleotide sequences from this sample produce the same CDR3. The chain joins TRBV4-1 to TRBJ2-3, with a tentative D call TRBD1 (5 bases). V lost 3 bases and J lost 3, with 7 bases in between. Germline V gives CDR1 MGHRA, CDR2 YSYEKL. CDR3 length: 13 amino acids. The CDR3 DNA sequence: TGCGCCAGCAGCCACCAGGGAACAGATACGCAGTATTTT. Translation: CASSHQGTDTQYF.

V and J are TRBV3-1 (or the pseudogene TRBV3-2) and TRBJ2-3; 10 bases line up with TRBD2. The CDR3 is 16 residues long. V lost 4 bases and J lost 4; bases outside the gene matches: 8. Germline CDR1 LGHDT, CDR2 YNNKEL (reference sequence). CDR3 in amino acids: CASSPLLGLASDTQYF. CDR3 nucleotides: TGTGCCAGCAGCCCCCTTCTGGGACTAGCGTCAGATACGCAGTATTTT.

The V call is TRBV15, the J call TRBJ1-1; 11 bases are shared with TRBD1. The CDR3 has 15 amino acids. Germline assignment: CDR1 LNHNV and CDR2 YYDKDF (reference sequence). V shed 5 bases and J 5 bases; nucleotides not matched to a gene: 7. The CDR3 region is CATSFRTGGWTEAFF. In nucleotides, the CDR3 is TGTGCCACCAGCTTCCGGACAGGGGGCTGGACTGAAGCTTTCTTT.

The genes are TRBV18 and TRBJ1-6, with 8 positions matching TRBD1. The CDR3 runs 14 residues. In germline, CDR1 is KGHSH, CDR2 LQKENI. J gave up 4 bases and V 6 bases, and 2 bases lay outside the gene matches. As DNA, the CDR3 is TGTGCCAGCTCCGGGACAGGTTATAATTCACCCCTCCACTTT. Translated: CASSGTGYNSPLHF.

CDR3 in DNA: TGTGCCAGCAGTCTCGGACAGGCCGGTGAAAAACTGTTTTTT. This encodes CASSLGQAGEKLFF. The chain is built from TRBV27 and TRBJ1-4, with 7 bases lining up with TRBD1. CDR3 size: 14 residues. With 5 bases clipped from V and 7 bases from J, the junction kept 7 bases outside the gene matches. Germline V CDR1 and CDR2: MNHEY, SMNVEV (reference sequence).

The chain joins TRBV5-1 to TRBJ1-2; D perhaps matches TRBD1 (6 bases). CDR1 and CDR2 (germline): SGHRS, YFSETQ. The germline V and J ends were trimmed by 3 bases and 4 bases, with 19 bases remaining between them. This CDR3 spans 16 amino acids. CDR3 sequence reads: CASSSPFLTGSYGYTF. The CDR3 region has the DNA TGCGCCAGCAGCTCTCCCTTCTTGACAGGTTCCTATGGCTACACCTTC.

The J gene is TRBJ1-2, the V gene TRBV20-1, with 7 nucleotides matching TRBD1. V trimming: 3 bases; J trimming: 7 bases; junction bases outside the gene matches: 8. Per germline, CDR1 DFQATT and CDR2 SNEGSKA (reference sequence). The CDR3 contains 13 residues. CDR3 bases: TGCAGTGCTAGTAAGGCAGGGGGGGTTGGCTACACCTTC. It encodes CSASKAGGVGYTF.

The DNA of the CDR3 is TGCGCCAGCAGCCAAGGGGGGACAGCGGACACTGAAGCTTTCTTT. Translating it yields CASSQGGTADTEAFF. The chain combines TRBV5-1 with TRBJ1-1, with 7 bases lining up with TRBD1. CDR3 length equals 15 residues. Per the germline V gene, CDR1 is SGHRS and CDR2 is YFSETQ. V gave up 4 bases and J gave up 3 bases; unmatched junction bases: 9. The full variable domain, with the rest looked up from reference TRBV5-1 and TRBJ1-1, is KAGVTQTPRYLIKTRGQQVTLSCSPISGHRSVSWYQQTPGQGLQFLFEYFSETQRNKGNFPGRFSGRQFSNSRSEMNVSTLELGDSALYLCASSQGGTADTEAFFGQGTRLTVV.

The chain has TRBV19 and TRBJ2-1; TRBD1 matches 7 bases. Germline values: CDR1 LNHDA, CDR2 SQIVND (reference sequence). The CDR3 length is 12 residues. J gave up 8 bases and V 4 bases, and 2 bases lay outside the gene matches. CDR3 in amino acids: CASSTTGHEQFF. In DNA, the CDR3 is TGTGCCAGTAGTACGACAGGGCATGAGCAGTTCTTC.

The chain employs TRBV2 and TRBJ1-5; D is unresolved. Germline V gene lookup returns CDR1 SNHLY and CDR2 FYNNEI. V was pared by 4 bases and J by 6 bases, with 10 bases between. This CDR3 spans 13 amino acids. The CDR3 sequence: CASSAEVLQPQHF. DNA of the CDR3: TGTGCCAGCAGTGCTGAGGTGCTTCAGCCCCAGCATTTT.

The rearrangement joins TRBV5-5 to TRBJ1-4, with D maybe TRBD1 (6 bases). The CDR3 sequence is 12 residues long. Trimming pared 4 bases from V and 11 bases from J, leaving 12 bases between. Germline CDR1 reads SGHKS; CDR2 reads YYEKEE (reference sequence). CDR3 in DNA: TGTGCCAGCAGCGTTGAGGGGGACAAACTGTTTTTT. Protein sequence: CASSVEGDKLFF.

The chain joins TRBV10-3 to TRBJ2-1, with D perhaps TRBD2 (6 bases). CDR1 is ENHRY, CDR2 SYGVKD, per germline. V dropped 0 bases and J dropped 4 bases, with 10 bases sitting between them. The CDR3 contains 15 residues. CDR3 bases: TGTGCCATCAGTGAGTCAGGGCGGGAATACAATGAGCAGTTCTTC. The encoded protein is CAISESGREYNEQFF.

The chain uses TRBV5-1 and TRBJ2-3, with D unclear. Deletions cut 1 base from V and 5 bases from J, with 5 bases between. This CDR3 comprises 12 residues. The germline CDR1 and CDR2 sequences are SGHRS and YFSETQ. CDR3 bases: TGCGCCAGCAGCTTGAGAATAGATACGCAGTATTTT. This sequence encodes CASSLRIDTQYF.

This clone was detected only once. The V gene is TRBV27, the J gene TRBJ1-2; tentative D call: TRBD1 (5 bases). The germline gives CDR1 MNHEY, CDR2 SMNVEV (reference sequence). The V and J ends lost 8 bases and 4 bases respectively, with 14 bases between them. This CDR3 contains 13 residues. In nucleotides, the CDR3 is TGTGCCAGCTTCGGGACGTCATCCTATGGCTACACCTTC. This encodes CASFGTSSYGYTF.

This clone has just one count. This chain links TRBV30 with TRBJ2-1; 8 bases are a match to TRBD1. With V trimmed by 2 bases and J by 10 bases, 16 bases remained unmatched. CDR1 is GTSNPN, CDR2 SVGIG, per germline (reference sequence). This CDR3 comprises 16 residues. CDR3 nucleotides: TGTGCCTGGAGTCCTATAGAGTCCTGGACAGGGAAGGAGCAGTTCTTC. This encodes CAWSPIESWTGKEQFF.

CDR3 region: CASSPATGGSGNTIYF. The CDR3 coding sequence is TGTGCCAGCTCACCGGCAACAGGGGGCTCCGGAAACACCATATATTTT. The V gene is TRBV18, the J gene TRBJ1-3, with TRBD1 identical over 9 bases. The CDR3 spans 16 residues. The trim removed 3 bases at V and 4 bases at J, leaving 7 bases unmatched. Germline CDR1 is KGHSH and CDR2 is LQKENI.

This clone was seen only a few times. V gene TRBV19 combines with J gene TRBJ2-3; 8 nucleotides align to TRBD2. The CDR3 spans 14 residues. The germline V gene encodes CDR1 LNHDA and CDR2 SQIVND (reference sequence). V shed 6 bases, J shed 5 bases, and the junction held 7 bases outside the gene matches. The CDR3 DNA reads as TGTGCCAGTAGCGGGGGGGCCTTCGGAGATACGCAGTATTTT. This gives the protein CASSGGAFGDTQYF.

This sequence joins TRBV27 and TRBJ2-7; tentatively, D is TRBD2 (6 bases). The CDR3 extends over 14 amino acids. With 5 bases removed from V and 3 bases from J, the gap between germline ends came to 14 bases. In germline, CDR1 is MNHEY, CDR2 SMNVEV (reference sequence). The CDR3 DNA reads TGTGCCAGCAGTCCCCAGGCGGGGCGCTACGAGCAGTACGTC. Its translation is CASSPQAGRYEQYV.

This clone was recorded only once. CDR3 sequence reads: CASSTGPGQYYGYTF. The CDR3 bases are TGTGCCAGCAGCACAGGGCCGGGACAGTACTATGGCTACACCTTC. This chain uses TRBV9 with TRBJ1-2; TRBD1 agrees at 7 bases. The V gene end was trimmed by 4 bases and the J gene end by 3 bases; junction bases not matched to a gene: 9. This CDR3 has 15 residues. CDR1 and CDR2 (germline): SGDLS, YYNGEE.